This T cell receptor beta chain was identified during a study of neurological immune-mediated disorders. Study conclusions and caveats: HTLV-1-associated myelopathy had the most TCR clonal expansion, and multiple sclerosis had the least, less than healthy controls. There were no CDR3 amino acid sequences shared by expanded clones across subjects, a result suggesting private repertoires in all groups.

The cDNA was generated through 5'RACE incorporating 10-nucleotide random UMIs. TCRdb re-called the 5' RACE reads through MiXCR, storing one row per CDR3 protein. The sample lists tens of thousands of distinct CDR3 sequences; over 12% were seen once. In this sample, this clonotype turned up once. Its target is unknown. The junction departs from the called germline gene at one end, perhaps through a read error. Germline lookup yields CDR1 MNHEY and CDR2 SVGAGI. The CDR3 spans 16 residues. From 2 million PBMCs stored at -80 C, the unsorted libraries were generated. This chain connects TRBV6-5 to TRBJ2-2; D not certain. Material: PBMCs. The origin of this receptor is a woman aged 45-65 years in good health. CDR3 sequence (DNA): TGTGCCAACAGTTACTCGAATCGAATCCGCCCCGGGGAGCTGTTTTTT. This gives the protein CANSYSNRIRPGELFF.